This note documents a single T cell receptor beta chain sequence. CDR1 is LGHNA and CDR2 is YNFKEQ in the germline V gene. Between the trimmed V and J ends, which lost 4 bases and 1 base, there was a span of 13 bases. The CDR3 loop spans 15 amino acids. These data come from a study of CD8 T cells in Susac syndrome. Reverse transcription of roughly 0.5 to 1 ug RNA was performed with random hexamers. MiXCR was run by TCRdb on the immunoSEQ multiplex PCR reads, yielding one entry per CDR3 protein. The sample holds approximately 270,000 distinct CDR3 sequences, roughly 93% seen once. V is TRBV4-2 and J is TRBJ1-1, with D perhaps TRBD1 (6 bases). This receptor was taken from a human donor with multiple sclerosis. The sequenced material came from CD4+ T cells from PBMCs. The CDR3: CASSPRQEQNTEAFF. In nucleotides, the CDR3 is TGTGCCAGCAGCCCCCGACAGGAGCAGAACACTGAAGCTTTCTTT.